This TCR beta chain derives from a study of blood T cell repertoires in COVID-19. Whole-study context: Some COVID-19 samples were acute and others convalescent; all came from the United States, Italy and Spain. T cells, B-cell-depleted T cells, or PBMCs supplied cDNA or gDNA.

Study processing details: Estimated nucleated cell counts came from reference gene primer amplification. Repertoires were generated with immunoSEQ multiplex PCR, while TCRdb's copy carries only in-frame clones and drops some. V, J and clone size are those of that table, while D and trimming were read from the DNA. The data show about 180,000 clones, roughly 84% seen once. Trimming took 3 bases from V and 2 from J, leaving 7 bases between them. The CDR3 length is 13 residues. CDR1 and CDR2 from the germline V gene are KGHSH and LQKENI. The rearrangement joins TRBV18 to TRBJ1-1, with a weak D call TRBD1 (6 bases). The sequencing sample was made of peripheral blood. This sequence was found in a man younger than 35 with active or convalescent COVID-19. The CDR3 region has the DNA TGTGCCAGCTCACCGGACAGCAACACTGAAGCTTTCTTT. Translated, it gives CASSPDSNTEAFF.